This T cell receptor (beta chain) originates from a study of T cells in Graves' hyperthyroidism and ophthalmopathy. The study, taken as a whole, reports: Within blood appeared most thyroid clonotypes that had expanded above 0.001.

Germline-derived CDR1 and CDR2 are SNHLY and FYNNEI. V shed 5 bases and J 9 bases; nucleotides not matched to a gene: 15. The CDR3 runs to 18 residues. The TCR beta CDR3 regions underwent amplification using RNA transcripts as the source. First-round RT-PCR targeting the TCR CDR3 was performed with the HTBI primer set. TCRdb called the multiplex PCR reads again in MiXCR, with one record for every CDR3 protein. The sample has some 550,000 distinct CDR3 sequences; more than 15% are singletons. This clonotype was seen at least ten times. Its antigen is not known. The rearrangement links TRBV2 to TRBJ2-1; 14 nucleotides line up with TRBD2. The sample taken for sequencing was blood. This TCR came from a woman in her 40s with Graves' ophthalmopathy. In DNA form, the CDR3 reads TGTGCCAGCAGTCCGACCAGGAGGGGGACTAGCGGGGGAGGTGAGCAGTTCTTC. Translating it yields CASSPTRRGTSGGGEQFF.